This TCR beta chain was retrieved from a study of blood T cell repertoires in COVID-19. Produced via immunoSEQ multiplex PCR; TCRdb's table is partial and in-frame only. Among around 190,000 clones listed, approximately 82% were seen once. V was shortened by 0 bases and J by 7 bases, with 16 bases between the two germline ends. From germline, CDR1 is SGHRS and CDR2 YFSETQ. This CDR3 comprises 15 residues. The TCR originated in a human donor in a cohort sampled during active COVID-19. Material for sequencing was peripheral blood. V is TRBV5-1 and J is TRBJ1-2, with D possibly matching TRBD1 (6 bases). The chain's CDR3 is CASSLAPGAPTGYTF. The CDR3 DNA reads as TGCGCCAGCAGCTTGGCCCCAGGGGCTCCGACTGGCTACACCTTC.